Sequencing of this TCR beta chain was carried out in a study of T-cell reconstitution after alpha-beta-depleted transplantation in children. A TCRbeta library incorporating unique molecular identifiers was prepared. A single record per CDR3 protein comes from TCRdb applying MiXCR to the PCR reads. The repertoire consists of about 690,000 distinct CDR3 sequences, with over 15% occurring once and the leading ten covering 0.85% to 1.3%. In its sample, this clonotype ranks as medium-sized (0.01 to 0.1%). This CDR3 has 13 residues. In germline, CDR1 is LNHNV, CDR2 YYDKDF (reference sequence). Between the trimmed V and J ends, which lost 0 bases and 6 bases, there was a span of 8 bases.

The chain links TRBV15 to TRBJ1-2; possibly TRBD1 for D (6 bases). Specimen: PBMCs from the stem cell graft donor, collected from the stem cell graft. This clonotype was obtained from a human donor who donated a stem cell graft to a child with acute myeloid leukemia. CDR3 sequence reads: CATSREEGDGYTF. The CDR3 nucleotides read TGTGCCACCAGCAGAGAGGAGGGGGATGGCTACACCTTC.